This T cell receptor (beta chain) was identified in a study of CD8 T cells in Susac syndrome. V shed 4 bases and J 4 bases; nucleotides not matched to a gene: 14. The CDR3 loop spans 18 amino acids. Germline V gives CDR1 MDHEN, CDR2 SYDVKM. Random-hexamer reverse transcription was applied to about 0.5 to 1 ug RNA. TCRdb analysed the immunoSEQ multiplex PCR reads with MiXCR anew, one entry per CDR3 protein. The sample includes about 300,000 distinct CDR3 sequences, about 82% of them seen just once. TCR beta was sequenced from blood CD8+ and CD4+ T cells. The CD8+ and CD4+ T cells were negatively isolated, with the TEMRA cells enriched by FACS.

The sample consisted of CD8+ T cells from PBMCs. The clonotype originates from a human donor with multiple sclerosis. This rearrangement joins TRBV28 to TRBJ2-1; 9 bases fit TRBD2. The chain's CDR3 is CASSSPPFSGSEYNEQFF. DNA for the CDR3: TGTGCCAGCAGTTCCCCCCCTTTTAGCGGGAGTGAATACAATGAGCAGTTCTTC.